Listed here are 15 T cell receptor beta chains from one sample, sequenced in a study of blood T cell repertoires in COVID-19 (TCRdb year 2020). Receptor amplification or capture employed the immunoSEQ multiplex PCR assay. The source is immuneACCESS, and TCRdb retained only in-frame sequences with V and J called. Part of the clones is not carried over; for the studies checked, unresolved V genes explain less than half of this, and the remainder is unexplained. The table for this sample lists 150,000 to 200,000 clones; 80% to 90% of them were counted only once. Of the sample, approximately 4% falls within the top ten clones. Source material: peripheral blood. These receptors were obtained from a man aged 18-30 years with active or convalescent COVID-19.

The chain links TRBV30 to TRBJ2-2, with 9 positions matching TRBD1. The J segment lost 5 bases and the V segment lost 1 base, leaving 8 bases of the junction unmatched. This CDR3 contains 16 residues. Germline V CDR1 and CDR2: GTSNPN, SVGIG (reference sequence). CDR3 in DNA: TGTGCCTGGAGTGCCGCCGGGACAGGGCGAACCGGGGAGCTGTTTTTT. As protein: CAWSAAGTGRTGELFF.

The V gene is TRBV11-2, the J gene TRBJ2-7; D uncertain. Germline V gene lookup returns CDR1 SGHAT and CDR2 FQNNGV. The V end lost 1 base, the J end lost 2 bases, and 9 bases lay between the germline ends. This CDR3 comprises 14 residues. CDR3: CASSLGLVAYEQYV. The CDR3 DNA reads TGTGCCAGCAGCTTAGGGCTAGTGGCCTACGAGCAGTACGTC.

The CDR3 DNA is TGTGCCAGCAGCTTAGGACTTTTTCAGCCCCAGCATTTT. It yields the protein CASSLGLFQPQHF. V and J are TRBV11-3 and TRBJ1-5; D remains unclear. This CDR3 region has 13 residues. The V end lost 1 base, the J end lost 6 bases, and 7 bases lay between the germline ends. Germline V gene lookup returns CDR1 SGHNT and CDR2 YENEEA.

This chain connects TRBV30 to TRBJ2-3; 11 positions match TRBD2. Germline assignment: CDR1 GTSNPN and CDR2 SVGIG (reference sequence). This CDR3 has 14 residues. With V trimmed by 8 bases and J by 2 bases, 6 bases remained unmatched. This CDR3 reads CAGQGLAATDTQYF. DNA for the CDR3: TGTGCCGGCCAGGGACTAGCGGCCACAGATACGCAGTATTTT.

The chain couples TRBV7-2 to TRBJ1-1, with a weak D call TRBD1 (6 bases). Germline V lookup: CDR1 SGHTA, CDR2 FQGNSA. V shed 6 bases and J shed 1 base, with 12 bases lying between them. The CDR3 contains 14 residues. CDR3 coding DNA: TGTGCCAGCAGTTCCGGACAGCCGAACACTGAAGCTTTCTTT. This sequence encodes CASSSGQPNTEAFF.

The chain recombines TRBV5-1 with TRBJ2-3; TRBD2 matches 10 bases. Germline values: CDR1 SGHRS, CDR2 YFSETQ. There are 16 residues in the CDR3. With V trimmed by 1 base and J by 5 bases, 7 bases remained unmatched. The CDR3 is CASSLLTSGDLDTQYF. CDR3 sequence (DNA): TGCGCCAGCAGCTTGTTAACTAGCGGGGATTTAGATACGCAGTATTTT.

The CDR3 protein is CASSYPAGDSGWETQYF. CDR3 DNA: TGTGCCAGCAGCTACCCAGCGGGGGATTCCGGGTGGGAGACCCAGTACTTC. This chain joins TRBV5-4 and TRBJ2-5, with 8 bases aligning to TRBD2. The CDR3 runs 17 residues. CDR1 is SGHNT, CDR2 YYREEE, per germline (reference sequence). V shed 3 bases, J shed 5 bases, and the junction held 15 bases outside the gene matches.

V gene TRBV6-5 combines with J gene TRBJ1-5, with 7 positions matching TRBD1. The germline gives CDR1 MNHEY, CDR2 SVGAGI. Trimming at V came to 0 bases and at J to 7 bases, leaving 6 bases not matched to a gene. This CDR3 contains 15 residues. The CDR3 reads CASSYSNRGGQPQHF. Written as DNA, the CDR3 is TGTGCCAGCAGTTACTCGAACAGGGGCGGGCAGCCCCAGCATTTT.

The V gene is TRBV6-2 or TRBV6-3, the J gene TRBJ2-1; D is unclear. V lost 2 bases and J 6 bases, leaving 5 bases between the germline ends. The CDR3 spans 12 residues. Germline loops: CDR1 MNHEY, CDR2 SVGEGT. The CDR3 loop reads CASSYASNEQFF. The CDR3 DNA follows: TGTGCCAGCAGTTACGCCAGCAATGAGCAGTTCTTC.

This chain uses TRBV5-4 with TRBJ1-2; TRBD1 agrees at 11 bases. Germline V gives CDR1 SGHNT, CDR2 YYREEE (reference sequence). The CDR3 is 15 residues long. The junction had 7 bases not matched to a gene; V was cut back by 1 base and J by 8 bases. For the CDR3, the DNA is TGTGCCAGCAGCTTGAGTCGGACAGGGGGCGGAGGCTACACCTTC. Its translation is CASSLSRTGGGGYTF.

The chain links TRBV29-1 to TRBJ1-1; the D gene is possibly TRBD1 (5 bases). V was cut by 0 bases and J by 3 bases, with 20 bases left in between. The CDR3 contains 17 residues. Germline assignment: CDR1 SQVTM and CDR2 ANQGSEA. For the CDR3, the DNA is TGCAGCGTTGAAGAGGTTCTAAGTGTCTGGGGGGACACTGAAGCTTTCTTT. It specifies CSVEEVLSVWGDTEAFF.

This clone was counted a single time. The DNA for the CDR3 is TGTGCCAGCTCATCAGTTGGGGGGGCCGACATTCAGTACTTC. Translated: CASSSVGGADIQYF. The V call is TRBV18, the J call TRBJ2-4; D is possibly TRBD2 (7 bases). Trimming cost V 5 bases and J 8 bases, with 16 bases left between them. The CDR3 runs to 14 residues. The germline CDR1 and CDR2 sequences are KGHSH and LQKENI.

This CDR3 is CASSQEGTSQAYNEQFF. The CDR3 bases are TGTGCCAGCAGCCAGGAAGGGACTAGCCAAGCCTACAATGAGCAGTTCTTC. The genes are TRBV3-1 (or the pseudogene TRBV3-2) and TRBJ2-1, with 9 bases fitting TRBD2. CDR1 is LGHDT and CDR2 is YNNKEL in the germline V gene (reference sequence). The J segment lost 2 bases and the V segment lost 3 bases, leaving 8 bases of the junction unmatched. The CDR3 is 17 amino acids.

DNA of the CDR3: TGTGCCACCAGTGATTTTGACGGGGAGAGCTATGGCTACACCTTC. Its translation: CATSDFDGESYGYTF. This chain joins TRBV24-1 and TRBJ1-2; D call uncertain. CDR3 length: 15 residues. Germline values: CDR1 KGHDR, CDR2 SFDVKD. Trimming cost V 1 base and J 4 bases, with 12 bases left between them.

To note about this clone: A read error may produce the germline difference seen at one junction end. V is TRBV7-9 and J is TRBJ2-7, with TRBD2 matching 10 bases. CDR3 length equals 14 residues. Germline V gene sequence: CDR1 SEHNR, CDR2 FQNEAQ (reference sequence). In nucleotides, the CDR3 is TGTGCCAGCAGCATAGCGGGAGGCCTCTACGAGCAGTACTTC. Translated: CASSIAGGLYEQYF.